A single sample gave rise to the 29 T cell receptor beta chains below, sequenced in a study of shared clonotypes between healthy human individuals. TCRdb keeps only in-frame clones here, not all; method: immunoSEQ multiplex PCR. This sample has 2 million to 3 million clones, with around 90% found just once. Sequenced: naive CD4+ T cells sorted from blood. The sample's subset: CD45RA+ positively selected. The source is a man aged 18 to 30 in good health.

The chain combines TRBV30 with TRBJ2-3; 12 nucleotides line up with TRBD2. CDR1 GTSNPN and CDR2 SVGIG come from the germline V gene (reference sequence). The CDR3 length is 14 residues. V shed 7 bases, J shed 6 bases, and the junction held 8 bases outside the gene matches. CDR3 residues: CASRTSGVVDTQYF. CDR3 DNA sequence: TGTGCCTCCCGGACTAGCGGGGTGGTCGATACGCAGTATTTT.

This CDR3 reads CASKAFPNTEAFF. The CDR3, as DNA: TGTGCCAGCAAGGCATTTCCGAACACTGAAGCTTTCTTT. The chain is built from TRBV2 and TRBJ1-1; D unresolved. V lost 7 bases, J lost 1 base, and 10 bases lay in between. Germline V gene sequence: CDR1 SNHLY, CDR2 FYNNEI. This CDR3 is 13 amino acids long.

J is TRBJ2-7 and V is TRBV21-1; the table's D call, TRBD1, was not checked against the DNA. TRBV21-1 is shown as a pseudogene. The CDR3 has 13 residues. CDR3 region: CASSKGQYYEQYF. The CDR3 nucleotides read TGTGCCAGCAGCAAAGGGCAGTACTACGAGCAGTACTTC.

V is TRBV28 and J is TRBJ2-4; 7 bases are shared with TRBD1. V shed 7 bases, J shed 3 bases, and the junction held 12 bases outside the gene matches. The CDR3 totals 16 residues. Germline CDR1 reads MDHEN; CDR2 reads SYDVKM. This CDR3 reads CASTPRQGWGKNIQYF. In DNA form, the CDR3 reads TGTGCCAGCACCCCGAGACAGGGTTGGGGCAAAAACATTCAGTACTTC.

The gene calls are TRBV11-2 and TRBJ2-5; D not certain. V lost 1 base, J lost 7 bases, and 10 bases lay in between. This CDR3 spans 13 amino acids. The germline gives CDR1 SGHAT, CDR2 FQNNGV. Here the CDR3 DNA reads TGTGCCAGCAGCTTAGTCCAGGATGGGACCCAGTACTTC. Translation gives CASSLVQDGTQYF.

The chain recombines TRBV6-1 with TRBJ2-3, with D possibly matching TRBD2 (5 bases). The V end was cut by 11 bases, the J end by 8 bases, with 17 bases between. Looked up from germline, CDR1 is MNHNS and CDR2 is SASEGT. This CDR3 contains 12 residues. CDR3 sequence: CASTASHGTQYF. CDR3 in DNA: TGTGCCTCCACGGCTAGCCATGGTACGCAGTATTTT.

This chain joins TRBV7-8 and TRBJ1-2; TRBD1 is a possible D gene (5 bases). V lost 5 bases to trimming and J lost 4 bases, with 14 bases between them. This CDR3 contains 14 residues. Per the germline V gene, CDR1 is SGHVS and CDR2 is FQNEAQ. The DNA of the CDR3 is TGTGCCAGCAGCGTAGGGGTCAATGGCTATGGCTACACCTTC. This encodes CASSVGVNGYGYTF. Looking up the rest from reference TRBV7-8 and TRBJ1-2 gives the full variable domain: GAGVSQSPRYKVAKRGQDVALRCDPISGHVSLFWYQQALGQGPEFLTYFQNEAQLDKSGLPSDRFFAERPEGSVSTLKIQRTQQEDSAVYLCASSVGVNGYGYTFGSGTRLTVV.

The table lists this clone with a count of one. CDR3 sequence reads: CASSLERSPYEQYF. CDR3 DNA: TGCGCCAGCAGCTTGGAGAGGTCCCCCTACGAGCAGTACTTC. V is TRBV5-1 and J is TRBJ2-5; D remains unclear. Near its end, the DNA agrees better with TRBJ2-7, so the J call may be wrong. The CDR3 consists of 14 residues. In germline, CDR1 is SGHRS, CDR2 YFSETQ.

This clone was observed a single time. The chain is built from TRBV5-1 and TRBJ2-1; 10 bases align to TRBD1. CDR1 SGHRS and CDR2 YFSETQ come from the germline V gene. V lost 3 bases and J lost 7; bases outside the gene matches: 7. There are 15 residues in the CDR3. The CDR3: CASSSGQGMGNEQFF. The CDR3 bases are TGCGCCAGCAGCTCGGGACAGGGGATGGGGAATGAGCAGTTCTTC.

The rearrangement uses TRBV30 and TRBJ1-1, with D tentatively TRBD1 (5 bases). Germline-derived CDR1 and CDR2 are GTSNPN and SVGIG (reference sequence). Trimming removed 4 bases at V and 4 bases at J, with 10 bases between. CDR3 length: 12 amino acids. The CDR3 loop is CAWMGGGTEAFF. The CDR3 DNA is TGTGCCTGGATGGGCGGGGGCACTGAAGCTTTCTTT.

As for this clone: At the DNA level, this CDR3 is encoded by other sequences in the same sample as well. V and J are TRBV19 and TRBJ2-5; maybe TRBD1 (5 bases). The CDR3 length is 13 residues. V dropped 1 base and J dropped 3 bases, with 6 bases sitting between them. Germline CDR1 is LNHDA and CDR2 is SQIVND (reference sequence). The CDR3 sequence is CASSIGGKETQYF. The CDR3 DNA sequence: TGTGCCAGTAGTATAGGGGGCAAAGAGACCCAGTACTTC. The full variable domain, in which reference TRBV19 and TRBJ2-5 provide the parts outside the CDR3, is DGGITQSPKYLFRKEGQNVTLSCEQNLNHDAMYWYRQDPGQGLRLIYYSQIVNDFQKGDIAEGYSVSREKKESFPLTVTSAQKNPTAFYLCASSIGGKETQYFGPGTRLLVL.

The genes are TRBV30 and TRBJ1-3; 8 nucleotides match TRBD1. The CDR3 contains 14 residues. Germline V gene lookup returns CDR1 GTSNPN and CDR2 SVGIG (reference sequence). With 4 bases clipped from V and 3 bases from J, the junction kept 5 bases outside the gene matches. CDR3 region: CAWIGTGGGNTIYF. In nucleotides, the CDR3 is TGTGCCTGGATTGGGACAGGCGGTGGAAACACCATATATTTT.

This clone is a singleton in its sample. The chain couples TRBV7-9 to TRBJ1-5; 7 bases line up with TRBD1. V gave up 0 bases and J gave up 3 bases; unmatched junction bases: 8. Germline assignment: CDR1 SEHNR and CDR2 FQNEAQ (reference sequence). The CDR3 length is 17 residues. The CDR3 protein is CASSLARTGFPNQPQHF. CDR3 nucleotide sequence: TGTGCCAGCAGCTTAGCGCGGACAGGATTTCCCAATCAGCCCCAGCATTTT.

This rearrangement joins TRBV6-5 to TRBJ1-2, with 7 bases fitting TRBD1. Per the germline V gene, CDR1 is MNHEY and CDR2 is SVGAGI. CDR3 length equals 13 residues. The trim removed 5 bases at V and 6 bases at J, leaving 6 bases unmatched. The CDR3 spells CASSRATGDGYTF. Written as DNA, the CDR3 is TGTGCCAGCAGTCGAGCTACAGGGGATGGCTACACCTTC.

The rearrangement uses TRBV7-3 and TRBJ2-2; D is undetermined. The CDR3 spans 14 residues. The germline V gene has CDR1 SGHTA and CDR2 FQGTGA. V was trimmed by 5 bases and J by 2 bases, leaving 9 bases between them. The CDR3 loop is CASSQALNTGELFF. The CDR3 DNA reads as TGTGCCAGCAGCCAGGCACTCAACACCGGGGAGCTGTTTTTT.

Concerning this clone: This specimen includes other DNA sequences encoding the same CDR3. The chain joins TRBV6-5 to TRBJ2-7; 10 nucleotides agree with TRBD1. V lost 0 bases and J lost 3; bases outside the gene matches: 2. CDR1 is MNHEY, CDR2 SVGAGI, per germline. CDR3 length equals 15 residues. CDR3 region: CASSYSGQGNYEQYF. DNA for the CDR3: TGTGCCAGCAGTTACTCGGGACAGGGGAACTACGAGCAGTACTTC.

V is TRBV19 and J is TRBJ1-5, with 8 nucleotides matching TRBD1. Germline trimming cut 5 bases from V and 1 base from J; bases unmatched to any gene: 13. Per the germline V gene, CDR1 is LNHDA and CDR2 is SQIVND (reference sequence). The CDR3 is 18 amino acids. CDR3 bases: TGTGCCAGTAGTTTGGACAGGGAACGGGTTACGAGCAATCAGCCCCAGCATTTT. This gives the protein CASSLDRERVTSNQPQHF.

V usage is TRBV4-1 and J usage is TRBJ2-1, with D perhaps matching TRBD2 (5 bases). Trimming removed 4 bases from V and 0 bases from J, with 13 bases in between. CDR1 is MGHRA, CDR2 YSYEKL, per germline. This CDR3 region has 16 residues. This chain's CDR3 is CASSRTPGSSYNEQFF. As DNA, the CDR3 is TGCGCCAGCAGCCGCACCCCTGGGAGCTCCTACAATGAGCAGTTCTTC.

The chain joins TRBV2 to TRBJ1-6, with TRBD1 matching over 7 bases. CDR3 size: 15 residues. Germline V gene sequence: CDR1 SNHLY, CDR2 FYNNEI. The V segment lost 4 bases and the J segment 4 bases; nucleotides outside the gene matches: 4. The CDR3 reads CASSAPGQYNSPLHF. CDR3 in DNA: TGTGCCAGCAGTGCCCCGGGACAGTATAATTCACCCCTCCACTTT.

Details on this clone: Compared with germline, one end of the junction differs, possibly owing to a read error. The rearrangement uses TRBV7-7 and TRBJ2-2; tentative D call: TRBD2 (6 bases). The CDR3 runs to 16 residues. The germline CDR1 and CDR2 sequences are SSHAT and FNYEAQ (reference sequence). This chain's CDR3 is CASSLAAGSNTGELFF. In nucleotides, the CDR3 is TGTGCTAGCAGCTTAGCGGCGGGATCGAACACCGGGGAGCTGTTTTTT.

This chain connects TRBV4-3 to TRBJ2-2; no reliable D call. Germline V gene lookup returns CDR1 LGHNA and CDR2 YSLEER. The CDR3 is 18 amino acids. Trimming removed 0 bases from V and 0 bases from J, with 14 bases in between. The CDR3 DNA is TGCGCCAGCAGCCAAGATCTCGCAAGCGCGACGAACACCGGGGAGCTGTTTTTT. Residues: CASSQDLASATNTGELFF.

V usage is TRBV7-9 and J usage is TRBJ2-7, with D possibly matching TRBD1 (6 bases). Trimming took off 3 bases at V and 2 bases at J, with 11 bases between the two ends. This CDR3 is 14 amino acids long. Germline values: CDR1 SEHNR, CDR2 FQNEAQ (reference sequence). The CDR3 region is CASSLFQGPYEQYF. DNA for the CDR3: TGTGCCAGCAGCTTGTTCCAGGGGCCCTACGAGCAGTACTTC.

This clone was seen just once. This rearrangement joins TRBV28 to TRBJ2-4; TRBD1 might be the D (7 bases). Germline values: CDR1 MDHEN, CDR2 SYDVKM. The CDR3 has 14 amino acids. Trimming cost V 5 bases and J 8 bases, with 16 bases left between them. The CDR3 DNA is TGTGCCAGCAGTCCAGGAGGGGGCGTAGACATTCAGTACTTC. The encoded protein is CASSPGGGVDIQYF.

The V call is TRBV5-4, the J call TRBJ1-4; D unclear. V was shortened by 6 bases and J by 8 bases, with 23 bases between the two germline ends. The CDR3 extends over 16 amino acids. CDR1 is SGHNT and CDR2 is YYREEE in the germline V gene (reference sequence). As DNA, the CDR3 is TGTGCCAGCACTCATGGCCCCCAAGGAGGCGGGGAAAAACTGTTTTTT. Its protein is CASTHGPQGGGEKLFF.

This chain links TRBV6-5 with TRBJ2-7; 8 bases match TRBD1. The ends lost 0 bases at V and 6 bases at J; junction bases unmatched: 7. The germline V gene encodes CDR1 MNHEY and CDR2 SVGAGI. This CDR3 region has 15 residues. Here the CDR3 DNA reads TGTGCCAGCAGTTACTCCCTGAAGACAGGGGCCGAGCAGTACTTC. Amino acids: CASSYSLKTGAEQYF.

V is TRBV18 and J is TRBJ1-1; no clear D. The germline V and J ends were trimmed by 5 bases and 1 base, with 8 bases remaining between them. CDR1 and CDR2 from the germline V gene are KGHSH and LQKENI. This CDR3 is built from 13 residues. The CDR3 DNA sequence: TGTGCCAGCTCAACAACCCCGAACACTGAAGCTTTCTTT. Protein: CASSTTPNTEAFF.

The chain has TRBV29-1 and TRBJ1-2; 9 positions match TRBD1. This CDR3 has 15 residues. J was trimmed by 6 bases and V by 5 bases; bases with no gene match: 13. Germline V lookup: CDR1 SQVTM, CDR2 ANQGSEA. In DNA form, the CDR3 reads TGCAGCGTTTTGGGAACAGGGGGCAATCAGGATGGCTACACCTTC. Amino acid sequence: CSVLGTGGNQDGYTF.

Of note for this clone: This sample also contains other DNA sequences that code for the same CDR3. The chain links TRBV18 to TRBJ2-7, with TRBD1 matching over 7 bases. CDR3 size: 14 residues. CDR1 is KGHSH and CDR2 is LQKENI in the germline V gene. V trimming: 3 bases; J trimming: 3 bases; junction bases outside the gene matches: 5. The CDR3 region is CASSPLGDSYEQYF. CDR3 nucleotides: TGTGCCAGCTCACCTCTGGGGGACAGCTACGAGCAGTACTTC. The variable domain in full, with the rest retrieved from reference TRBV18 and TRBJ2-7, is NAGVMQNPRHLVRRRGQEARLRCSPMKGHSHVYWYRQLPEEGLKFMVYLQKENIIDESGMPKERFSAEFPKEGPSILRIQQVVRGDSAAYFCASSPLGDSYEQYFGPGTRLTVT.

The V and J genes are TRBV5-1 and TRBJ1-6; D gene uncertain. Per the germline V gene, CDR1 is SGHRS and CDR2 is YFSETQ. Trimming shortened V by 8 bases and J by 1 base, and 7 bases separated the two germline ends. The CDR3 runs 13 residues. CDR3 in amino acids: CASRESYNSPLHF. CDR3 bases: TGCGCCAGTCGTGAGTCCTATAATTCACCCCTCCACTTT.